Following are 27 T cell receptor beta chains from one sample sequenced in a study of patients and donors after allogeneic stem cell transplantation. TCRdb reprocessed the RT-PCR reads via MiXCR and lists one record per CDR3 protein. The table shows more than 850,000 distinct CDR3 sequences, with roughly 18% occurring only once. Input material: blood, either unsorted or a sorted T cell fraction (not recorded which). Receptors originate from a human donor who was either an allogeneic HSCT recipient or a stem cell or donor lymphocyte infusion donor (not recorded which). It is not recorded whose cells these are; they may come from a transplant donor.

V and J are TRBV27 and TRBJ2-3; D might be TRBD1 (6 bases). V shed 5 bases and J shed 2 bases, with 14 bases lying between them. Germline-derived CDR1 and CDR2 are MNHEY and SMNVEV (reference sequence). This CDR3 contains 15 residues. CDR3 nucleotide sequence: TGTGCCAGCAGTGGGGGACACCCCTTCACAGATACGCAGTATTTT. It specifies CASSGGHPFTDTQYF.

V and J are TRBV9 and TRBJ1-2, with TRBD1 matching 7 bases. Looked up from germline, CDR1 is SGDLS and CDR2 is YYNGEE. The CDR3 is 15 amino acids. After removal of 2 bases from V and 0 bases from J, the junction contained 4 bases not matched to a gene. The CDR3 nucleotides read TGTGCCAGCAGCGTGGGACAGAGCTCTAACTATGGCTACACCTTC. It specifies CASSVGQSSNYGYTF.

The chain employs TRBV7-2 and TRBJ2-7; the match to TRBD2 covers 10 bases. The CDR3 has 15 residues. Germline assignment: CDR1 SGHTA and CDR2 FQGNSA. The J segment lost 0 bases and the V segment lost 3 bases, leaving 2 bases of the junction unmatched. This CDR3 is CASSFTSGDSYEQYF. The CDR3 DNA is TGTGCCAGCAGCTTTACTAGCGGGGACTCCTACGAGCAGTACTTC.

This clonotype was observed a few times. The gene calls are TRBV20-1 and TRBJ1-5; D possibly corresponds to TRBD1 (5 bases). This CDR3 is 13 amino acids long. The germline V gene has CDR1 DFQATT and CDR2 SNEGSKA (reference sequence). The V end was cut by 5 bases, the J end by 3 bases, with 11 bases between. The CDR3 here is CSARRDLNQPQHF. The DNA of the CDR3 is TGCAGTGCTCGCCGGGACCTCAATCAGCCCCAGCATTTT.

The V call is TRBV12-3 or TRBV12-4, the J call TRBJ2-2; TRBD2 agrees at 7 bases. The junction had 8 bases not matched to a gene; V was cut back by 2 bases and J by 5 bases. The CDR3 is 16 residues long. CDR3 amino acids: CASSLWGGKVTGELFF. The CDR3 DNA sequence: TGTGCCAGCAGTTTATGGGGAGGGAAGGTAACCGGGGAGCTGTTTTTT.

This clonotype was recorded a few times. This sequence joins TRBV6-5 and TRBJ2-7; D may be TRBD2 (6 bases). This CDR3 has 16 amino acids. V lost 4 bases and J lost 3, with 19 bases in between. Germline-derived CDR1 and CDR2 are MNHEY and SVGAGI. The CDR3 region has the DNA TGTGCCAGCAGTTGGGACTCGGGCCCTTCCAACTACGAGCAGTACTTC. As protein: CASSWDSGPSNYEQYF.

The chain joins TRBV4-2 to TRBJ2-2; D remains unclear. CDR1 and CDR2 (germline): LGHNA, YNFKEQ. There are 15 residues in the CDR3. Trimming cost V 1 base and J 4 bases, with 10 bases left between them. The CDR3 reads CASSQAVKSTGELFF. The CDR3 bases are TGTGCCAGCAGCCAAGCGGTCAAATCCACCGGGGAGCTGTTTTTT.

The V gene is TRBV6-5, the J gene TRBJ1-4; D perhaps matches TRBD1 (6 bases). The germline V gene has CDR1 MNHEY and CDR2 SVGAGI. The CDR3 is made up of 15 amino acids. Trimming stripped 0 bases from V and 7 bases from J, with 12 bases between. CDR3 nucleotide sequence: TGTGCCAGCAGTTACTCGGGGTCCAGGGGTGAAAAACTGTTTTTT. It encodes CASSYSGSRGEKLFF.

The rearrangement joins TRBV6-1 to TRBJ2-7; 8 nucleotides align to TRBD1. Germline CDR1 reads MNHNS; CDR2 reads SASEGT. The CDR3 is made up of 16 amino acids. The J segment lost 4 bases and the V segment lost 0 bases, leaving 8 bases of the junction unmatched. CDR3 nucleotides: TGTGCCAGCAGTGAAGCGGTGTCAGGGGGCGATTACGAGCAGTACTTC. Protein product: CASSEAVSGGDYEQYF.

This chain uses TRBV5-3 with TRBJ1-1, with a weak D call TRBD1 (6 bases). TRBV5-3 belongs to the ORF category, with a function that is uncertain. This CDR3 region has 16 residues. Trimming took 3 bases from V and 11 from J, leaving 26 bases between them. This chain's CDR3 is CARSSIKTRQAGKAFF. CDR3 nucleotides: TGTGCCAGAAGCTCCATAAAAACGCGACAGGCTGGGAAGGCTTTCTTT.

The V gene is TRBV29-1, the J gene TRBJ1-1; D is unresolved. V gave up 5 bases and J gave up 2 bases, with 15 bases separating them. Germline assignment: CDR1 SQVTM and CDR2 ANQGSEA. The CDR3 loop spans 14 amino acids. In DNA, the CDR3 is TGCAGCGTTAGCGGGGTGACGACCAACACTGAAGCTTTCTTT. It yields the protein CSVSGVTTNTEAFF.

The chain couples TRBV2 to TRBJ2-1; 7 bases map to TRBD2. From germline, CDR1 is SNHLY and CDR2 FYNNEI. The CDR3 length is 14 residues. Unmatched junction bases numbered 5, after V lost 7 bases and J lost 2 bases. The CDR3, as DNA: TGTGCCAGCAATCCTGGACTAGCCTACAATGAGCAGTTCTTC. Encoded protein: CASNPGLAYNEQFF.

The chain uses TRBV3-1 and TRBJ1-1; the D is unclear. V was cut by 0 bases and J by 0 bases, with 11 bases left in between. The CDR3 covers 16 residues. Per germline, CDR1 LGHDT and CDR2 YNNKEL (reference sequence). The CDR3 bases are TGTGCCAGCAGCCAAGATAGGGCAGACCTGAACACTGAAGCTTTCTTT. It is translated as CASSQDRADLNTEAFF.

The chain links TRBV6-2 or TRBV6-3 to TRBJ2-3; 10 bases are a match to TRBD1. The V gene end was trimmed by 2 bases and the J gene end by 7 bases; junction bases not matched to a gene: 3. Germline V lookup: CDR1 MNHEY, CDR2 SVGEGT. There are 14 residues in the CDR3. CDR3 protein: CASSYATGGYTQYF. The CDR3 DNA is TGTGCCAGCAGTTACGCGACAGGGGGCTATACGCAGTATTTT.

J is TRBJ1-1 and V is TRBV20-1; 10 positions agree with TRBD1. The CDR3 loop spans 15 amino acids. From germline, CDR1 is DFQATT and CDR2 SNEGSKA (reference sequence). The V and J ends lost 0 bases and 6 bases, in that order; junction bases with no gene match: 7. The CDR3 nucleotides read TGCAGTGCTAGAGATGGAGGGACAGGGGCGGCTGAAGCTTTCTTT. Its protein product is CSARDGGTGAAEAFF.

This chain joins TRBV6-6 and TRBJ2-4, with D perhaps being TRBD1 or TRBD2 (5 bases each). V was trimmed by 2 bases and J by 13 bases, leaving 6 bases between them. The CDR3 totals 10 residues. Germline CDR1 is MNHNY and CDR2 is SVGAGI (reference sequence). CDR3 residues: CASSYGGQYF. CDR3 DNA sequence: TGTGCCAGCAGTTACGGGGGACAGTACTTC.

This clonotype was observed a handful of times. The chain uses TRBV6-1 and TRBJ1-5; 9 bases match TRBD1. Germline CDR1 reads MNHNS; CDR2 reads SASEGT. This CDR3 is built from 14 residues. V dropped 7 bases and J dropped 6; count of bases not matched to a gene: 7. The CDR3 coding sequence is TGTGCCAGCATCCCCTGGACAGGGGTTCAGCCCCAGCATTTT. The encoded protein is CASIPWTGVQPQHF.

The chain has TRBV7-8 and TRBJ2-1; TRBD2 matches at 8 bases. This CDR3 is 15 amino acids long. The V gene end was trimmed by 4 bases and the J gene end by 6 bases; junction bases not matched to a gene: 8. Germline V gene data show CDR1 as SGHVS and CDR2 as FQNEAQ. The CDR3 is CASSSPGLGLNEQFF. The CDR3 coding sequence is TGTGCCAGCAGCTCCCCGGGACTAGGTCTCAATGAGCAGTTCTTC.

The chain carries TRBV21-1 and TRBJ1-1; the tabulated D call, TRBD1, remains unverified against the DNA. TRBV21-1 is flagged as a pseudogene. The CDR3 has 14 residues. CDR3 bases: TGTGCCAGCAGCATCTGGGGGCCACTCACTGAAGCTTTCTTT. Translation gives CASSIWGPLTEAFF.

The rearrangement links TRBV29-1 to TRBJ2-2, with 8 bases fitting TRBD2. V dropped 7 bases and J dropped 2; count of bases not matched to a gene: 9. The CDR3 runs to 15 residues. Germline CDR1 SQVTM, CDR2 ANQGSEA. For the CDR3, the DNA is TGCAGCGGGATCGGGGGGGCGAAAAACACCGGGGAGCTGTTTTTT. Encoded protein: CSGIGGAKNTGELFF.

The rearrangement links TRBV4-2 to TRBJ2-7, with D perhaps being TRBD1 or TRBD2 (7 bases each). This CDR3 comprises 17 residues. V dropped 1 base and J dropped 3 bases, with 19 bases sitting between them. Germline assignment: CDR1 LGHNA and CDR2 YNFKEQ. CDR3 in DNA: TGTGCCAGCAGCCAAGCTCTGGGAGGGACAGCTCACTACGAGCAGTACTTC. Amino acids: CASSQALGGTAHYEQYF.

This clonotype turned up a few times. The chain is built from TRBV7-8 and TRBJ2-3, with 7 bases matching TRBD1. CDR3 length equals 14 residues. V lost 5 bases to trimming and J lost 5 bases; unmatched junction nucleotides: 7. Germline loops: CDR1 SGHVS, CDR2 FQNEAQ. In nucleotides, the CDR3 is TGTGCCAGCAGCCTAGGGACAGTCGGAGATACGCAGTATTTT. This translates into CASSLGTVGDTQYF.

The chain joins TRBV6-6 to TRBJ1-2; 7 nucleotides line up with TRBD1. Germline CDR1 reads MNHNY; CDR2 reads SVGAGI (reference sequence). This CDR3 spans 11 amino acids. V shed 6 bases, J shed 10 bases, and the junction held 5 bases outside the gene matches. CDR3 nucleotide sequence: TGTGCCAGCAGCCGGGGACAGACCTACACCTTC. Translating it yields CASSRGQTYTF.

This clonotype has only a few counts. The chain combines TRBV24-1 with TRBJ1-1, with D tentatively TRBD1 (6 bases). The CDR3 runs 16 residues. Trimming left V 2 bases short and J 0 bases short, with 12 bases between. CDR1 and CDR2 from the germline V gene are KGHDR and SFDVKD. The CDR3 nucleotides are TGTGCCACCAGTGATTCTACCGGGACACTGAACACTGAAGCTTTCTTT. Translated, it gives CATSDSTGTLNTEAFF.

This chain connects TRBV4-2 to TRBJ1-2; the D gene is possibly TRBD1 (6 bases). The germline V gene has CDR1 LGHNA and CDR2 YNFKEQ. This CDR3 spans 14 amino acids. Trimming pared 4 bases from V and 8 bases from J, leaving 17 bases between. CDR3 nucleotides: TGTGCCAGCAGCCCTCGACAGGATCTCCGGGGCTACACCTTC. It encodes CASSPRQDLRGYTF.

This sequence joins TRBV2 and TRBJ2-2; the D call may be TRBD1 or TRBD2 (5 bases each). The length of the CDR3 is 14 residues. CDR1 and CDR2 (germline): SNHLY, FYNNEI. The ends were cut back, 8 bases at V and 3 bases at J, with 13 bases in the middle. DNA for the CDR3: TGTGCCAGCCTACGGGACCTAGACACCGGGGAGCTGTTTTTT. Translation gives CASLRDLDTGELFF.

The genes are TRBV15 and TRBJ1-2; possibly TRBD1 for D (5 bases). The CDR3 extends over 16 amino acids. Germline values: CDR1 LNHNV, CDR2 YYDKDF (reference sequence). V lost 3 bases and J lost 7, with 21 bases in between. The CDR3 reads CATSRDMTGQVGGYTF. The CDR3 coding sequence is TGTGCCACCAGCAGGGACATGACGGGGCAGGTTGGTGGCTACACCTTC. The whole variable domain, remainder taken from reference TRBV15 and TRBJ1-2, is DAMVIQNPRYQVTQFGKPVTLSCSQTLNHNVMYWYQQKSSQAPKLLFHYYDKDFNNEADTPDNFQSRRPNTSFCFLDIRSPGLGDTAMYLCATSRDMTGQVGGYTFGSGTRLTVV.